Shown below are 4 T cell receptor beta chains from a single sample sequenced in a study of OX40 agonist ivuxolimab in advanced cancers. TCRdb's copy holds only in-frame clones and misses some; the assay was immunoSEQ multiplex PCR. The data show about 64,000 clones, about 89% seen once. This specimen consisted of CD4+ or CD8+ T cells sorted from blood, obtained in a trial of the OX40 agonist ivuxolimab. These receptors were obtained from an adult with an advanced solid tumor such as melanoma, head and neck, liver or kidney cancer.

This chain uses TRBV13 with TRBJ2-1; a possible D gene is TRBD2 (6 bases). Trimming left V 2 bases short and J 3 bases short, with 11 bases between. This CDR3 is built from 15 residues. Germline assignment: CDR1 PRHDT and CDR2 FYEKMQ (reference sequence). The CDR3 DNA sequence: TGTGCCAGCAGCTTATATGGGGGGAGCTACAATGAGCAGTTCTTC. Translation: CASSLYGGSYNEQFF.

The CDR3 loop reads CASSQDPGSTDTQYF. The CDR3 bases are TGTGCCAGCAGCCAAGACCCGGGCAGCACAGATACGCAGTATTTT. The chain carries TRBV4-2 and TRBJ2-3; no definite D call. V was pared by 0 bases and J by 0 bases, with 7 bases between. The germline V gene encodes CDR1 LGHNA and CDR2 YNFKEQ. This CDR3 spans 15 amino acids.

This clone came up once. The chain links TRBV9 to TRBJ2-5; TRBD2 matches at 13 bases. The CDR3 runs to 16 residues. J lost 4 bases, V lost 4 bases, and 7 bases had no gene match. The V gene's germline CDR1 is SGDLS and CDR2 YYNGEE. Here the CDR3 reads CASSPRTSGSLETQYF. DNA of the CDR3: TGTGCCAGCAGCCCCCGGACTAGCGGGAGTTTAGAGACCCAGTACTTC.

The CDR3 loop reads CASSLLGLSYEQYF. The CDR3, as DNA: TGTGCCAGCAGCTTGTTGGGACTTTCCTACGAGCAGTACTTC. The rearrangement uses TRBV5-7 and TRBJ2-7, with a weak D call TRBD2 (6 bases). TRBV5-7 is known as an ORF, though its function is uncertain. The CDR3 totals 14 residues. Trimming pared 1 base from V and 1 base from J, leaving 9 bases between.